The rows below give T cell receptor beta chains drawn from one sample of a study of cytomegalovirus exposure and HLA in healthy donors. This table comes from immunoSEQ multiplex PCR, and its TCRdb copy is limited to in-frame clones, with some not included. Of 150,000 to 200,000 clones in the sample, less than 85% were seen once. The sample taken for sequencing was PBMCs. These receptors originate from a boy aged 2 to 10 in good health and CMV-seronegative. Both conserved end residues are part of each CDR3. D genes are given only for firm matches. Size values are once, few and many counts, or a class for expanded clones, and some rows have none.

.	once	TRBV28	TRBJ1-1	TGTGCCAGCAACGACCGGGGCAGGGGCGTTTCCGAAGCTTTCTTT	CASNDRGRGVSEAFF
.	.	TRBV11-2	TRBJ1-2	TGTGCCAGCAGCTTAGGACTTAACTATGGCTACACCTTC	CASSLGLNYGYTF
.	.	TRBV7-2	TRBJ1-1	TGTGCCAGCAGCTCCGCCTCCAGGGGCACTGAAGCTTTCTTT	CASSSASRGTEAFF
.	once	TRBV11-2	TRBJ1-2	TGTGCCAGCAGCTTGCAGGGAAACTATGGCTACACCTTC	CASSLQGNYGYTF
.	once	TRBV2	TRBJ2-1	TGTGCCAGCAGCGGGAGTTATGAGCAGTTCTTC	CASSGSYEQFF
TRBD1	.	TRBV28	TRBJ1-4	TGTGCCAGCAGGACAGGGCCCGAAAAACTGTTTTTT	CASRTGPEKLFF
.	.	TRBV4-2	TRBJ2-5	TGTGCCAGCAGCCAAGATGCTGCGGGCGGGAAAGAGACCCAGTACTTC	CASSQDAAGGKETQYF
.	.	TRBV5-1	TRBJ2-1	TGCGCCAGCAGCTTGGGTCGGGGGGCGCGTGCTGAGCAGTTCTTC	CASSLGRGARAEQFF
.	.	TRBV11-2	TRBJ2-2	TGTGCCAGCAGCCCAAGCATCAGACAGGATGGGTACACCGGGGAGCTGTTTTTT	CASSPSIRQDGYTGELFF
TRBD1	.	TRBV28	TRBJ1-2	TGTGCCAGCAGTTGGGACTACAGGGGGCCTGACTATGGCTACACCTTC	CASSWDYRGPDYGYTF
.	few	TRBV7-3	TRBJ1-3	TGTGCCAGCAGCTCCACAAGGGGCCCTGGAAACACCATATATTTT	CASSSTRGPGNTIYF
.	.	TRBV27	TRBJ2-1	TGTGCCAGCAGTTTCCCCGGAGCCTACAATGAGCAGTTCTTC	CASSFPGAYNEQFF
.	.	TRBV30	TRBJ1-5	TGTGCCTGGAGTGCTCCTCTTTCATCGGGGGTTCGTGATCAGCCCCAGCATTTT	CAWSAPLSSGVRDQPQHF
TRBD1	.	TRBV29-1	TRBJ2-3	TGCAGTGCGGGACAGGGTAAGACAGATACGCAGTATTTT	CSAGQGKTDTQYF
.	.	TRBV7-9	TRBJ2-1	TGTGCCAGCAGCTTGCCTTGGGAACTAGCAGTCATGAATGAGCAGTTCTTC	CASSLPWELAVMNEQFF
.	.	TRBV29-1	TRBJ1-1	TGCAGCGTCCAGGGATCCACTGAAGCTTTCTTT	CSVQGSTEAFF
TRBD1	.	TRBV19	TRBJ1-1	TGTGCCTGTCTACAGAGACAGGGGAGGATCACTGAAGCTTTCTTT	CACLQRQGRITEAFF
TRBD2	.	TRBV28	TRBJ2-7	TGTGCCAGCAGTCTGCTAGCGGCCTACGAGCAGTACTTC	CASSLLAAYEQYF
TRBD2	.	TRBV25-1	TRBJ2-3	TGTGCCAGCACTACGGAACGAGCGGGGGGGACGCAGTATTTT	CASTTERAGGTQYF
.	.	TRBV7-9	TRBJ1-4	TGTGCCAGCAGCTTAGCAGGCTTAGCTAATAACGGTGAAAAACTGTTTTTT	CASSLAGLANNGEKLFF
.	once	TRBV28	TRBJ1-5	TGTGCCAGCAGTCGATCCCAGGGGCTTAGGAGCAATCAGCCCCAGCATTTT	CASSRSQGLRSNQPQHF
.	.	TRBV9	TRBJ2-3	TGTGCCAGCAGCGTAGAGCTAGATACGCAGTATTTT	CASSVELDTQYF
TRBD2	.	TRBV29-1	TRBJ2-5	TGCAGCGCGGGAGGGCAGGGACAAGAGACCCAGTACTTC	CSAGGQGQETQYF
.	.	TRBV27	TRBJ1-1	TGTGCCAGCAGTTTATCCAGGGGAGGGTTGAACACTGAAGCTTTCTTT	CASSLSRGGLNTEAFF
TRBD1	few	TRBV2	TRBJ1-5	TGTGCCAGCAGGCCCGACAGGGGTGACCAGCCCCAGCATTTT	CASRPDRGDQPQHF
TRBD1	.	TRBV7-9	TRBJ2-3	TGTGCCAGCAGCCTACCGGGGCGCAGGGGGCCAGATACGCAGTATTTT	CASSLPGRRGPDTQYF
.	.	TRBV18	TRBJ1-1	TGTGCCAGCTCACCATTCGGACAGTTGAACACTGAAGCTTTCTTT	CASSPFGQLNTEAFF
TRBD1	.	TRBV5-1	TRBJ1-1	TGCGCCAGCAGCCCGAGGACAGGGGAGAGTACTGAAGCTTTCTTT	CASSPRTGESTEAFF
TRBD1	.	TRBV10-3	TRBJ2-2	TGTGCCATCAACACCGGGACAGGGGCCGGGGAGCTGTTTTTT	CAINTGTGAGELFF
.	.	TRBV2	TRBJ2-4	TGTGCCAGCAGTGAAAACTGGGAGATAAACATTCAGTACTTC	CASSENWEINIQYF